This TCR beta chain was captured in a study of T cells in tuberculosis. Study-wide findings and caveats: Selection depended on which cryopreserved specimens were available.

This CDR3 spans 14 amino acids. Germline V lookup: CDR1 GTSNPN, CDR2 SVGIG (reference sequence). V shed 4 bases, J shed 1 base, and the junction held 5 bases outside the gene matches. Measured with immunoSEQ multiplex PCR; TCRdb has only the in-frame clones, and not every one. The table shows about 49,000 clones, with more than 90% occurring only once. Regarding this clone: Its specificity is unknown.

Time point denoted: new active TB diagnosis, blood taken before or within 7 days of starting treatment. Sample: PBMCs, taken at tuberculosis diagnosis. This sequence originates from an adult with tuberculosis. The rearrangement links TRBV30 to TRBJ2-7, with 9 positions matching TRBD1. In nucleotides, the CDR3 is TGTGCCTGGATGGCCGGGACAGGGTCCTACGAGCAGTACTTC. Translating it yields CAWMAGTGSYEQYF.